This T cell receptor beta chain was obtained from a study of shared clonotypes between healthy human individuals. Overall study context: Per donor, CD8 memory used one plate, CD8 naive used two, CD4 memory used three and CD4 naive used three. Study-level points and caveats: Naive subsets tended to show greater estimated richness than memory subsets. Sampling covered blood only; tissue repertoires likely differ. Non-shared clonotypes were found to have lower generation probabilities than the clonotypes that were shared by all four of the sorted-subset donors.

Naive CD8 cells were CD45RO-negative, positively selected for CCR7, excluding terminally differentiated effector memory CD45RA+ cells. This CDR3 has 15 residues. The germline CDR1 and CDR2 sequences are WNHNN and SYGVQD (reference sequence). V was shortened by 0 bases and J by 5 bases, with 14 bases between the two germline ends. TCRdb keeps only in-frame clones here, not all; method: immunoSEQ multiplex PCR. This table holds 2 million or so clones, roughly 94% found once. This clone was recorded only once. Its specificity is not known. The chain links TRBV10-1 to TRBJ2-7; D gene unclear. The sequenced sample consisted of naive CD8+ T cells sorted from blood. The clonotype originates from a man between 18 and 29 years old in good health. CDR3 loop: CASSESILGLDEQYF. The CDR3 nucleotides are TGCGCCAGCAGTGAGTCGATACTCGGGCTTGACGAGCAGTACTTC.